The 21 T cell receptor beta chains below all came from one sample that was sequenced in a study of T cell repertoires in cytomegalovirus infection. TCRdb re-analysed the reads in MiXCR, keeping a single row per CDR3 protein. The sample contains 350,000 to 450,000 distinct CDR3 sequences, about a sixth of which appear only once. Specimen: PBMCs. The receptors stem from a human donor in good health (CMV status not recorded). Some clones in this sample may be carry-over from other donors' samples.

This clonotype was seen a few times. J is TRBJ2-5 and V is TRBV9, with no clear D. The CDR3 runs to 14 residues. Germline V CDR1 and CDR2: SGDLS, YYNGEE. The V end was cut by 2 bases, the J end by 5 bases, with 13 bases between. CDR3 sequence: CASSVGSNAETQYF. The CDR3 DNA reads as TGTGCCAGCAGCGTTGGATCTAACGCGGAGACCCAGTACTTC.

The chain links TRBV5-1 to TRBJ2-1; 8 nucleotides agree with TRBD1. The CDR3 is 16 amino acids. The J segment lost 2 bases and the V segment lost 4 bases, leaving 8 bases of the junction unmatched. Germline V gene sequence: CDR1 SGHRS, CDR2 YFSETQ. DNA of the CDR3: TGCGCCAGCAGCCCACAGCAGGGGGCCCCCTACAATGAGCAGTTCTTC. Protein product: CASSPQQGAPYNEQFF.

The V and J genes are TRBV6-1 and TRBJ2-3; 9 positions match TRBD1. From germline, CDR1 is MNHNS and CDR2 SASEGT. This CDR3 is 16 amino acids long. The J segment lost 0 bases and the V segment lost 7 bases, leaving 8 bases of the junction unmatched. CDR3 coding DNA: TGTGCCAGCACCCGAGGGGGGACAGGGAGCACAGATACGCAGTATTTT. It is translated as CASTRGGTGSTDTQYF.

Ten or more counts support this clonotype. The chain uses TRBV7-2 and TRBJ2-1; 11 bases match TRBD2. J gave up 9 bases and V 2 bases, and 6 bases lay outside the gene matches. This CDR3 region has 15 residues. The germline V gene has CDR1 SGHTA and CDR2 FQGNSA. CDR3 coding DNA: TGTGCCAGCAGCTTATTCGGCCTAGCGGGAGGTGAGCAGTTCTTC. Its protein is CASSLFGLAGGEQFF.

The V call is TRBV12-3 or TRBV12-4, the J call TRBJ1-3; D not resolved. V shed 3 bases and J shed 8 bases, with 11 bases lying between them. The CDR3 runs to 13 residues. CDR3 loop: CASSLAVRDTIYF. For the CDR3, the DNA is TGTGCCAGCAGTTTGGCAGTTCGCGACACCATATATTTT.

The J gene is TRBJ2-7, the V gene TRBV6-2 or TRBV6-3; TRBD2 matches 12 bases. The germline CDR1 and CDR2 sequences are MNHEY and SVGEGT. V lost 5 bases, J lost 7 bases, and 12 bases stayed unmatched. This CDR3 comprises 16 residues. The CDR3 region has the DNA TGTGCCAGCAGTAAGCCGCGACTAGCGGGAGTTGGTGAGCAGTACTTC. It specifies CASSKPRLAGVGEQYF.

This chain connects TRBV4-1 to TRBJ1-2, with D possibly matching TRBD1 (5 bases). Per the germline V gene, CDR1 is MGHRA and CDR2 is YSYEKL. The CDR3 is 17 residues long. Trimming took off 4 bases at V and 4 bases at J, with 22 bases between the two ends. The CDR3 is CASSPTETDGTAYGYTF. In DNA, the CDR3 is TGCGCCAGCAGCCCTACAGAAACCGACGGGACGGCCTATGGCTACACCTTC.

The CDR3 is CASSYSRLAGVNEQFF. The CDR3 region has the DNA TGTGCCAGCAGTTACTCGAGGCTAGCGGGAGTCAATGAGCAGTTCTTC. This chain joins TRBV6-6 and TRBJ2-1; 10 bases map to TRBD2. CDR1 is MNHNY, CDR2 SVGAGI, per germline (reference sequence). Trimming at V came to 0 bases and at J to 6 bases, leaving 5 bases not matched to a gene. The CDR3 sequence is 16 residues long.

The DNA of the CDR3 is TGTGCCAGCAGTGGGGTGGATTCCGAGACCCAGTACTTC. Translating it yields CASSGVDSETQYF. This rearrangement joins TRBV2 to TRBJ2-5; D not certain. With 4 bases removed from V and 5 bases from J, the gap between germline ends came to 11 bases. CDR1 is SNHLY and CDR2 is FYNNEI in the germline V gene. The CDR3 spans 13 residues.

This clonotype has a handful of counts. The J gene is TRBJ1-3, the V gene TRBV7-9; D unresolved. The CDR3 has 15 amino acids. V lost 4 bases to trimming and J lost 3 bases, with 13 bases between them. CDR1 is SEHNR and CDR2 is FQNEAQ in the germline V gene (reference sequence). The CDR3 nucleotides are TGTGCCAGCAGCTCGGGTTCGACCCTTGGAAACACCATATATTTT. Residues: CASSSGSTLGNTIYF.

This clonotype showed up just a few times. This chain connects TRBV7-9 to TRBJ1-1, with 9 positions matching TRBD1. The CDR3 loop spans 16 amino acids. V lost 5 bases, J lost 4 bases, and 11 bases stayed unmatched. Germline loops: CDR1 SEHNR, CDR2 FQNEAQ (reference sequence). Here the CDR3 DNA reads TGTGCCAGCAGCCCGGGGACAGGGTGGGGGATCACTGAAGCTTTCTTT. Translating it yields CASSPGTGWGITEAFF. Full variable domain (missing parts from reference TRBV7-9 and TRBJ1-1): DTGVSQNPRHKITKRGQNVTFRCDPISEHNRLYWYRQTLGQGPEFLTYFQNEAQLEKSRLLSDRFSAERPKGSFSTLEIQRTEQGDSAMYLCASSPGTGWGITEAFFGQGTRLTVV.

This clonotype was observed a handful of times. The rearrangement links TRBV7-9 to TRBJ1-2; D is unresolved. The CDR3 runs 12 residues. Germline V CDR1 and CDR2: SEHNR, FQNEAQ (reference sequence). V dropped 2 bases and J dropped 7 bases, with 8 bases sitting between them. CDR3 sequence: CASSLNVGGYTF. The CDR3 nucleotides are TGTGCCAGCAGCTTAAACGTCGGTGGCTACACCTTC.

On this clonotype: One end of the junction does not line up with germline, which may come from a read error. The chain is built from TRBV6-1 and TRBJ2-7; D is unresolved. Germline CDR1 MNHNS, CDR2 SASEGT. The CDR3 is 14 residues long. The CDR3 nucleotides are TGTGCCAGCGGCGGTCGGGCAGCTTCCTGCGAGCAGTACTTC. Translating it yields CASGGRAASCEQYF.

This clonotype was recorded at least ten times. The rearrangement uses TRBV7-2 and TRBJ2-1; TRBD2 agrees at 7 bases. CDR3 length: 15 amino acids. CDR1 is SGHTA and CDR2 is FQGNSA in the germline V gene. Germline trimming cut 0 bases from V and 4 bases from J; bases unmatched to any gene: 3. The CDR3 nucleotides are TGTGCCAGCAGCTTAGCGCTAGCGGTATACAATGAGCAGTTCTTC. The encoded protein is CASSLALAVYNEQFF.

The chain couples TRBV11-2 to TRBJ1-2; D unresolved. Trimming took off 2 bases at V and 3 bases at J, with 13 bases between the two ends. The CDR3 runs to 15 residues. CDR1 and CDR2 (germline): SGHAT, FQNNGV. The CDR3 bases are TGTGCCAGCAGCTTAACCGCGGGCGGCTACTATGGCTACACCTTC. Protein product: CASSLTAGGYYGYTF.

This clonotype turned up a few times. The chain has TRBV7-9 and TRBJ1-2; 11 bases match TRBD1. V shed 7 bases and J 4 bases; nucleotides not matched to a gene: 8. From germline, CDR1 is SEHNR and CDR2 FQNEAQ (reference sequence). The CDR3 is made up of 15 amino acids. CDR3 sequence: CASNQGQGELYGYTF. For the CDR3, the DNA is TGTGCCAGCAACCAGGGACAGGGGGAACTCTATGGCTACACCTTC.

The gene calls are TRBV18 and TRBJ2-1, with D possibly being TRBD2 (6 bases). V lost 2 bases and J lost 9, with 11 bases in between. Germline CDR1 is KGHSH and CDR2 is LQKENI. The CDR3 length is 13 residues. The CDR3 DNA reads TGTGCCAGCTCACCAGGGACTGCCAGTGAGCAGTTCTTC. As protein: CASSPGTASEQFF.

The V call is TRBV28, the J call TRBJ2-5; weak D call: TRBD1 (5 bases). The germline CDR1 and CDR2 sequences are MDHEN and SYDVKM. The V end lost 5 bases, the J end lost 2 bases, and 12 bases lay between the germline ends. The CDR3 length is 14 residues. As DNA, the CDR3 is TGTGCCAGCAGTCCTCTGGGGCTGCAAGAGACCCAGTACTTC. Its translation: CASSPLGLQETQYF. The variable domain in full, completed from reference TRBV28 and TRBJ2-5, reads DVKVTQSSRYLVKRTGEKVFLECVQDMDHENMFWYRQDPGLGLRLIYFSYDVKMKEKGDIPEGYSVSREKKERFSLILESASTNQTSMYLCASSPLGLQETQYFGPGTRLLVL.

To note about this clonotype: A single base separates this from a much larger clone, so it may be a read error. The chain is built from TRBV11-2 and TRBJ1-1; no reliable D call. The CDR3 runs 13 residues. The germline V gene has CDR1 SGHAT and CDR2 FQNNGV. CDR3 nucleotide sequence: TGTGCCAGCAGCTCCTTAATGAACACTAAAGCTTTCTTT. Translated, it gives CASSSLMNTKAFF.

This clonotype was recorded many times. The J gene is TRBJ2-7, the V gene TRBV7-9; D not certain. V dropped 3 bases and J dropped 4 bases, with 4 bases sitting between them. The CDR3 contains 11 residues. Germline V lookup: CDR1 SEHNR, CDR2 FQNEAQ (reference sequence). CDR3 sequence (DNA): TGTGCCAGCAGCTTGCAATACGAGCAGTACTTC. It is translated as CASSLQYEQYF. Full variable domain (missing parts from reference TRBV7-9 and TRBJ2-7): DTGVSQNPRHKITKRGQNVTFRCDPISEHNRLYWYRQTLGQGPEFLTYFQNEAQLEKSRLLSDRFSAERPKGSFSTLEIQRTEQGDSAMYLCASSLQYEQYFGPGTRLTVT.

The chain combines TRBV7-6 with TRBJ2-5; 11 positions agree with TRBD2. The CDR3 has 17 amino acids. Germline assignment: CDR1 SGHVS and CDR2 FNYEAQ. The junction had 6 bases not matched to a gene; V was cut back by 1 base and J by 2 bases. The CDR3 DNA reads TGTGCCAGCAGCTTAGTGCCTAGCGGGAGGACTCAAGAGACCCAGTACTTC. Protein product: CASSLVPSGRTQETQYF. Together with reference TRBV7-6 and TRBJ2-5, the CDR3 gives the full variable domain: GAGVSQSPRYKVTKRGQDVALRCDPISGHVSLYWYRQALGQGPEFLTYFNYEAQQDKSGLPNDRFSAERPEGSISTLTIQRTEQRDSAMYRCASSLVPSGRTQETQYFGPGTRLLVL.